The next 16 T cell receptor beta chains were all read from a single sample in a study of CD4 T cell repertoires in COVID-19. Repertoires were generated with immunoSEQ multiplex PCR, while TCRdb's copy carries only in-frame clones and drops some. The table lists several hundred clones, approximately 20% of them singletons, with roughly 23% in the top ten. Antigen-reactive proliferating T cell lines came from CFSE-labeled cells given autologous monocytes and SARS-CoV-2 spike or nucleoprotein. Their antigens are not known. The sample was circulating follicular helper CD4+ T cells, cultured in vitro, taken after recovery from COVID-19. The receptors here all came from a human donor who had COVID-19.

This clone is termed large. V and J are TRBV19 and TRBJ2-2; D perhaps matches TRBD1 (5 bases). Looked up from germline, CDR1 is LNHDA and CDR2 is SQIVND (reference sequence). This CDR3 region has 14 residues. Trimming shortened V by 6 bases and J by 8 bases, and 16 bases separated the two germline ends. DNA for the CDR3: TGTGCCAGTAGATATACAGGTGCCGAAGGGGAGCTGTTTTTT. Translating gives CASRYTGAEGELFF.

By sample share, this clone is large. The chain couples TRBV19 to TRBJ2-3, with 8 bases lining up with TRBD2. This CDR3 spans 15 amino acids. V shed 3 bases and J 2 bases; nucleotides not matched to a gene: 4. CDR1 LNHDA and CDR2 SQIVND come from the germline V gene (reference sequence). The CDR3 DNA reads TGTGCCAGTAGTATGACTAGCGCACACACAGATACGCAGTATTTT. It encodes CASSMTSAHTDTQYF. Looking up the rest from reference TRBV19 and TRBJ2-3 gives the full variable domain: DGGITQSPKYLFRKEGQNVTLSCEQNLNHDAMYWYRQDPGQGLRLIYYSQIVNDFQKGDIAEGYSVSREKKESFPLTVTSAQKNPTAFYLCASSMTSAHTDTQYFGPGTRLTVL.

This clone is judged large. The chain links TRBV5-1 to TRBJ2-2; D call uncertain. Germline V gives CDR1 SGHRS, CDR2 YFSETQ. The CDR3 is 16 residues long. V lost 0 bases and J 0 bases, leaving 9 bases between the germline ends. The chain's CDR3 is CASSLEGFANTGELFF. DNA for the CDR3: TGCGCCAGCAGCTTGGAAGGGTTTGCGAACACCGGGGAGCTGTTTTTT.

With regard to this clone: Germline is not matched at one junction end, which may reflect a read error. The rearrangement uses TRBV24-1 and TRBJ2-2, with 12 positions matching TRBD1. The CDR3 is 16 residues long. Germline CDR1 and CDR2: KGHDR and SFDVKD. The CDR3 here is CATSDPTGQGAWGAVF. DNA of the CDR3: TGTGCCACCAGTGATCCCACGGGACAGGGGGCCTGGGGAGCTGTTTTT.

V is TRBV2 and J is TRBJ2-2; TRBD2 matches 9 bases. The CDR3 consists of 15 residues. With V trimmed by 6 bases and J by 7 bases, 9 bases remained unmatched. Germline CDR1 is SNHLY and CDR2 is FYNNEI. CDR3 sequence reads: CASRPRGGRGGELFF. DNA of the CDR3: TGTGCCAGCAGGCCGCGGGGGGGACGCGGCGGGGAGCTGTTTTTT.

The chain combines TRBV7-3 with TRBJ2-3; 14 bases fit TRBD2. CDR1 and CDR2 (germline): SGHTA, FQGTGA. CDR3 length: 15 amino acids. The trim removed 8 bases at V and 6 bases at J, leaving 7 bases unmatched. The CDR3 bases are TGTGCCAGCGCCTCGGGACTAGCGGGAGCGGATACGCAGTATTTT. Protein product: CASASGLAGADTQYF.

In this sample, this clone is large. The chain combines TRBV30 with TRBJ2-7; D possibly matches TRBD1 or TRBD2 (6 bases each). Germline values: CDR1 GTSNPN, CDR2 SVGIG (reference sequence). The CDR3 spans 13 residues. Trimming removed 2 bases from V and 3 bases from J, with 11 bases in between. The CDR3 DNA sequence: TGTGCCTGGAGTCTGGGGGGCGGCTACGAGCAGTACGTC. Its translation: CAWSLGGGYEQYV.

This clone is termed medium-sized. This rearrangement joins TRBV2 to TRBJ1-6; a possible D gene is TRBD1 (5 bases). CDR3 length: 14 residues. From germline, CDR1 is SNHLY and CDR2 FYNNEI. Between the trimmed V and J ends, which lost 5 bases and 11 bases, there was a span of 16 bases. The CDR3 loop is CASSIQGDRTPLHF. The DNA of the CDR3 is TGTGCCAGCAGTATCCAGGGCGACCGGACACCCCTCCACTTT.

This clone is medium-sized (0.01 to 0.1%). V and J are TRBV6-5 and TRBJ2-3; D is unclear. The CDR3 length is 16 residues. V was cut by 0 bases and J by 1 base, with 11 bases left in between. Germline values: CDR1 MNHEY, CDR2 SVGAGI. CDR3 nucleotide sequence: TGTGCCAGCAGTTACTCTAGCCCTCCGGGCACAGATACGCAGTATTTT. Protein: CASSYSSPPGTDTQYF.

This clone qualifies as medium-sized. The V call is TRBV7-8, the J call TRBJ1-1; tentatively, D is TRBD1 (5 bases). This CDR3 region has 16 residues. Trimming left V 1 base short and J 1 base short, with 13 bases between. Germline V gene lookup returns CDR1 SGHVS and CDR2 FQNEAQ. The DNA for the CDR3 is TGTGCCAGCAGCTTAGGGACTTGGGGGAAGAACACTGAAGCTTTCTTT. Translated, it gives CASSLGTWGKNTEAFF.

The chain combines TRBV19 with TRBJ2-5; the match to TRBD2 covers 16 bases. The germline V gene has CDR1 LNHDA and CDR2 SQIVND (reference sequence). The CDR3 is 18 amino acids. Losses at the gene ends were 4 bases for V and 10 bases for J; bases not matched to a gene: 15. CDR3 DNA: TGTGCCAGTAGTACCTCCGGGACTAGCGGGAGGGCCTGGTCGGGCCAGTACTTC. Protein sequence: CASSTSGTSGRAWSGQYF.

There are a few counts of this clone. The chain carries TRBV19 and TRBJ2-5, with 9 bases lining up with TRBD2. The CDR3 runs 15 residues. V lost 6 bases, J lost 1 base, and 6 bases stayed unmatched. CDR1 is LNHDA and CDR2 is SQIVND in the germline V gene (reference sequence). CDR3 region: CASRRTSVSQETQYF. The CDR3 DNA reads TGTGCCAGTAGAAGGACTAGCGTAAGCCAAGAGACCCAGTACTTC.

This clone was detected only a few times. The chain recombines TRBV3-1 (or the pseudogene TRBV3-2) with TRBJ2-6; D is unclear. The length of the CDR3 is 15 residues. From germline, CDR1 is LGHDT and CDR2 YNNKEL (reference sequence). V was pared by 0 bases and J by 1 base, with 4 bases between. CDR3 coding DNA: TGTGCCAGCAGCCAAGACGCATCTGGGGCCAACGTCCTGACTTTC. It codes for CASSQDASGANVLTF.

This clone is deemed medium-sized. The V gene is TRBV27, the J gene TRBJ1-5; D is perhaps TRBD1 (6 bases). Trimming pared 4 bases from V and 5 bases from J, leaving 15 bases between. This CDR3 has 15 residues. Germline CDR1 and CDR2: MNHEY and SMNVEV (reference sequence). The CDR3 nucleotides are TGTGCCAGCAGTTGGACAGCGAGGGGGGATCAGCCCCAGCATTTT. This gives the protein CASSWTARGDQPQHF.

V usage is TRBV7-9 and J usage is TRBJ1-1; D gene ambiguous. The CDR3 totals 14 residues. The V and J ends lost 6 bases and 5 bases respectively, with 16 bases between them. CDR1 is SEHNR and CDR2 is FQNEAQ in the germline V gene (reference sequence). CDR3 DNA sequence: TGTGCCAGCAGTCACTCCTTAGGAGGGACTGAAGCTTTCTTT. Amino acid sequence: CASSHSLGGTEAFF.

This clone is medium-sized within its sample. Other nucleotide sequences in the sample specify the same CDR3. The chain uses TRBV3-1 (or the pseudogene TRBV3-2) and TRBJ2-2; 7 nucleotides align to TRBD2. CDR3 length equals 13 residues. The germline gives CDR1 LGHDT, CDR2 YNNKEL (reference sequence). Germline trimming cut 6 bases from V and 4 bases from J; bases unmatched to any gene: 2. In nucleotides, the CDR3 is TGTGCCAGCAGGAGGGAGGGCACCGGGGAGCTGTTTTTT. Encoded protein: CASRREGTGELFF.